This T cell receptor beta chain was recovered during a study of T cells in Graves' hyperthyroidism and ophthalmopathy. Regarding the study as a whole: Blood also contained most expanded thyroid clonotypes above 0.001. The model predicted ophthalmopathy a median roughly six months before onset.

TCR beta CDR3 sequences were amplified from RNA transcripts. RT-PCR in the first round (using the HTBI primer set) targeted the TCR CDR3. TCRdb redid the calling of the multiplex PCR reads with MiXCR, one entry per CDR3 protein. The sample carries about 600,000 distinct CDR3 sequences, around 15% recorded once. This clonotype was seen repeatedly, ten times or more. What it binds is unknown. Fresh peripheral blood, under 11 ml, yielded the PBMCs. CDR1 and CDR2 (germline): SGHAT, FQNNGV. Trimming cost V 0 bases and J 7 bases; bases outside gene matches: 16. The CDR3 is 18 amino acids. The gene calls are TRBV11-2 and TRBJ2-5; 8 positions match TRBD2. The specimen was blood. The clonotype comes from a woman between 40 and 55 years old with Graves' ophthalmopathy. CDR3 residues: CASSLDPLVSGIVGTQYF. DNA for the CDR3: TGTGCCAGCAGCTTAGACCCCCTTGTTAGCGGGATAGTAGGGACCCAGTACTTC. Using reference TRBV11-2 and TRBJ2-5 for the parts outside the CDR3, the full variable domain is EAGVAQSPRYKIIEKRQSVAFWCNPISGHATLYWYQQILGQGPKLLIQFQNNGVVDDSQLPKDRFSAERLKGVDSTLKIQPAKLEDSAVYLCASSLDPLVSGIVGTQYFGPGTRLLVL.